This T cell receptor (beta chain) stems from a study of T cells in Graves' hyperthyroidism and ophthalmopathy. About the study: Staff took peripheral blood when the initial diagnosis was made, before any treatment began.

This clonotype was observed many times. Antigen unknown. CDR1 and CDR2 (germline): SGHRS, YFSETQ. This CDR3 has 17 amino acids. V lost 4 bases, J lost 2 bases, and 6 bases stayed unmatched. Amplification yielded TCR beta CDR3 regions, with RNA transcripts as the source. HTBI primers were employed in a first-round RT-PCR of the TCR CDR3. TCRdb fed the multiplex PCR reads into MiXCR, producing one record per CDR3 protein. Among hundreds of thousands of distinct CDR3 sequences, around 20% were seen once, and the ten largest hold approximately 50%. Patients having uncontrolled infection, another autoimmune disease, pregnancy or lactation were not included. Together with thyroid ultrasound, orbital computed tomography, serum thyroxine and TRAb, clinical symptoms were used for diagnoses. Whole-study results and caveats: Most thyroid clonotypes expanded above 0.001 were also detected in blood.

The sequenced sample was blood. This receptor was taken from a man in his forties with Graves' ophthalmopathy. The V gene is TRBV5-1, the J gene TRBJ2-3; 14 nucleotides line up with TRBD2. The chain's CDR3 is CASSTGTSGGATDTQYF. The CDR3 DNA is TGCGCCAGCAGCACCGGGACTAGCGGGGGTGCCACAGATACGCAGTATTTT. The full variable domain, rest sourced from reference TRBV5-1 and TRBJ2-3, is KAGVTQTPRYLIKTRGQQVTLSCSPISGHRSVSWYQQTPGQGLQFLFEYFSETQRNKGNFPGRFSGRQFSNSRSEMNVSTLELGDSALYLCASSTGTSGGATDTQYFGPGTRLTVL.